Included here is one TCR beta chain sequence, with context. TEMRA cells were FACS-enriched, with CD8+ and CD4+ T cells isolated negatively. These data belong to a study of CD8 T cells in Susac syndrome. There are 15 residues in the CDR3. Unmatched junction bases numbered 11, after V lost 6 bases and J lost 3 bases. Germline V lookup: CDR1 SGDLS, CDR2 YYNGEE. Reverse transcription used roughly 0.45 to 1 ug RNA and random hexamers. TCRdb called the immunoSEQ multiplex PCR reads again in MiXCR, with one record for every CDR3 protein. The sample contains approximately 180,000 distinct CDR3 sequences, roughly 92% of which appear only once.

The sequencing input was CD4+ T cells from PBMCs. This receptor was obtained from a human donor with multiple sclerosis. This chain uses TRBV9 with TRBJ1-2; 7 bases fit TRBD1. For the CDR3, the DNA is TGTGCCAGCAACTACAGGGGTGGTCCTGACTATGGCTACACCTTC. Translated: CASNYRGGPDYGYTF.